The source of this TCR beta chain is a study of cytomegalovirus exposure and HLA in healthy donors. Background on the study: Unique TCRs from HLA-typed donors, 65 million to 85 million of them, were held in an early data release.

Primers for the PCR totalled 60 Vbeta and 13 Jbeta. Using immunoSEQ multiplex PCR, the repertoire was profiled, and TCRdb retains in-frame clones only, with some absent. The sample has some 130,000 clones, roughly three quarters seen once. From germline, CDR1 is SGHDN and CDR2 FVKESK. V was clipped by 2 bases and J by 1 base; unmatched bases: 5. This CDR3 has 18 residues. The chain is built from TRBV14 and TRBJ2-1, with 13 bases fitting TRBD2. Sequenced material: PBMCs. The sequence came from a young man in good health and CMV-seronegative. Here the CDR3 reads CASSQTRLAGGSYNEQFF. CDR3 in DNA: TGTGCCAGCAGCCAAACTCGACTAGCGGGAGGATCCTACAATGAGCAGTTCTTC.